This entry lists 8 T cell receptor beta chains sequenced from one sample in a study of blood T cells in healthy people across ages. Primed by a sample-barcoded 5' primer and a J-beta primer mix, a second PCR proceeded for 7 to 11 cycles. TCRdb reprocessed the 5' RACE reads with MiXCR, giving one entry per CDR3 protein. The sample includes about 2 million distinct CDR3 sequences, 40% to 55% of them seen just once. The sample was blood. Receptor source: a middle-aged woman in good health.

The chain couples TRBV20-1 to TRBJ2-3, with D perhaps TRBD1 (6 bases). CDR1 and CDR2 from the germline V gene are DFQATT and SNEGSKA (reference sequence). Trimming took off 4 bases at V and 0 bases at J, with 11 bases between the two ends. The CDR3 is 14 amino acids. CDR3 sequence (DNA): TGCAGTGCTACAAGGACAGTCAGCACAGATACGCAGTATTTT. Translated: CSATRTVSTDTQYF.

This chain joins TRBV29-1 and TRBJ1-2, with D possibly matching TRBD1 (6 bases). Trimming took off 4 bases at V and 1 base at J, with 10 bases between the two ends. Germline V CDR1 and CDR2: SQVTM, ANQGSEA. This CDR3 region has 13 residues. CDR3: CSVGDNSNYGYTF. CDR3 coding DNA: TGCAGCGTTGGGGACAATAGTAACTATGGCTACACCTTC.

The chain is built from TRBV9 and TRBJ1-1; 7 bases agree with TRBD1. The junction had 5 bases not matched to a gene; V was cut back by 0 bases and J by 0 bases. CDR1 SGDLS and CDR2 YYNGEE come from the germline V gene. The CDR3 contains 16 residues. The CDR3 coding sequence is TGTGCCAGCAGCGTAGGGCAGGGGGGGATGAACACTGAAGCTTTCTTT. This translates into CASSVGQGGMNTEAFF.

This clonotype has a handful of counts. This sequence joins TRBV6-2 or TRBV6-3 and TRBJ2-3, with D possibly matching TRBD2 (5 bases). V was shortened by 2 bases and J by 4 bases, with 13 bases between the two germline ends. Germline CDR1 reads MNHEY; CDR2 reads SVGEGT. The CDR3 totals 15 residues. This CDR3 reads CASSYGLLGADTQYF. The CDR3 DNA sequence: TGTGCCAGCAGTTACGGACTCCTCGGTGCAGATACGCAGTATTTT.

This clonotype was recorded a few times. The chain has TRBV12-3 or TRBV12-4 and TRBJ2-1, with a tentative D call TRBD2 (5 bases). There are 16 residues in the CDR3. V lost 3 bases, J lost 6 bases, and 18 bases lay in between. The DNA for the CDR3 is TGTGCCAGCAGTTTGAATTTCCGAGGGTTACCCAATGAGCAGTTCTTC. Its protein is CASSLNFRGLPNEQFF.

The chain recombines TRBV7-2 with TRBJ1-4; maybe TRBD1 (5 bases). The CDR3 extends over 17 amino acids. Germline CDR1 and CDR2: SGHTA and FQGNSA. Trimming removed 1 base from V and 4 bases from J, with 16 bases in between. The DNA of the CDR3 is TGTGCCAGCAGCTTAGAACCCCCCGGGGCCCTTAATGAAAAACTGTTTTTT. Translating gives CASSLEPPGALNEKLFF.

The chain combines TRBV6-6 with TRBJ1-1; D is ambiguous. Germline-derived CDR1 and CDR2 are MNHNY and SVGAGI (reference sequence). V was clipped by 7 bases and J by 0 bases, with 9 bases between them. CDR3 length equals 13 residues. The CDR3 nucleotides are TGTGCCAGCATAGGGTACCTGAACACTGAAGCTTTCTTT. Translating it yields CASIGYLNTEAFF.

The CDR3 nucleotides are TGTGCCAGCAGTCCCCAGGAGGTGGGGAAGGGCTACACCTTC. This sequence encodes CASSPQEVGKGYTF. This chain joins TRBV6-1 and TRBJ1-2, with D unresolved. Germline assignment: CDR1 MNHNS and CDR2 SASEGT. CDR3 size: 14 residues. Trimming took off 5 bases at V and 8 bases at J, with 18 bases between the two ends.